These 3 T cell receptor beta chains were sequenced from one sample in a study of blood T cell repertoires in COVID-19. This table comes from immunoSEQ multiplex PCR, and its TCRdb copy is limited to in-frame clones, with some not included. The table includes roughly 150,000 clones, approximately 83% detected once. The sample was PBMCs or T cells enriched from blood (not recorded which). The source of these receptors is a man aged 65 to 85 who had been exposed to COVID-19.

This clone was detected only a few times. CDR3 protein: CASSPRATRVNEQYF. The CDR3 DNA reads TGTGCCAGCTCCCCGCGGGCTACACGAGTAAACGAGCAGTACTTC. The chain has TRBV18 and TRBJ2-7, with a weak D call TRBD2 (5 bases). V was trimmed by 6 bases and J by 5 bases, leaving 20 bases between them. Germline CDR1 reads KGHSH; CDR2 reads LQKENI. The CDR3 loop spans 15 amino acids.

V is TRBV6-1 and J is TRBJ1-2; tentative D call: TRBD1 (5 bases). V lost 3 bases to trimming and J lost 6 bases, with 14 bases between them. The CDR3 consists of 14 residues. Germline values: CDR1 MNHNS, CDR2 SASEGT. The CDR3 bases are TGTGCCAGCAGTGAGCAGGGAGGGCTAAATGGCTACACCTTC. Its translation is CASSEQGGLNGYTF.

This chain joins TRBV7-2 and TRBJ1-2; 8 bases are shared with TRBD1. V was clipped by 5 bases and J by 9 bases; unmatched bases: 8. The V gene's germline CDR1 is SGHTA and CDR2 FQGNSA. This CDR3 spans 13 amino acids. CDR3 amino acids: CASSRMTGARYTF. CDR3 nucleotide sequence: TGTGCCAGCAGCCGGATGACAGGGGCGCGCTACACCTTC.